These 5 T cell receptor beta chains share one sample of origin, sequenced in a study of stem cell transplantation in POMP-related autoinflammatory disease. Repertoires were generated with immunoSEQ multiplex PCR, while TCRdb's copy carries only in-frame clones and drops some. There are 4,700 or so clones in the sample; 92% occur only once, and 2.4% lies in the top ten. The material sequenced was CD8+ T cells from PBMCs, taken after stem cell transplantation. The receptors stem from a human patient with POMP-related autoinflammation and immune dysregulation (PRAID). The graft donor may be the source of some T cells.

The rearrangement links TRBV15 to TRBJ1-5; tentative D call: TRBD1 (6 bases). The ends were cut back, 0 bases at V and 5 bases at J, with 11 bases in the middle. CDR1 is LNHNV, CDR2 YYDKDF, per germline (reference sequence). This CDR3 is 15 amino acids long. In DNA form, the CDR3 reads TGTGCCACCAGCAGAGATCGGACAGTATATCAGCCCCAGCATTTT. It yields the protein CATSRDRTVYQPQHF.

The rearrangement joins TRBV19 to TRBJ1-5; TRBD1 aligns across 7 bases. CDR3 length: 14 residues. The germline gives CDR1 LNHDA, CDR2 SQIVND (reference sequence). J was trimmed by 4 bases and V by 7 bases; bases with no gene match: 7. CDR3 region: CASKDRALNQPQHF. The CDR3 DNA reads TGTGCCAGTAAAGACAGGGCATTGAATCAGCCCCAGCATTTT.

The V gene is TRBV28, the J gene TRBJ2-1, with 10 bases identical to TRBD1. Germline V lookup: CDR1 MDHEN, CDR2 SYDVKM. The trim removed 4 bases at V and 4 bases at J, leaving 4 bases unmatched. CDR3 length: 15 amino acids. This CDR3 reads CASSSWDRGYNEQFF. CDR3 bases: TGTGCCAGCAGTTCCTGGGACAGGGGTTACAATGAGCAGTTCTTC.

V and J are TRBV2 and TRBJ1-1, with D unclear. This CDR3 is built from 13 residues. Germline CDR1 and CDR2: SNHLY and FYNNEI. The V end was cut by 6 bases, the J end by 2 bases, with 10 bases between. CDR3 loop: CASRRRLNTEAFF. The CDR3 nucleotides are TGTGCCAGCAGGAGAAGACTTAACACTGAAGCTTTCTTT. The full variable domain, in which reference TRBV2 and TRBJ1-1 provide the parts outside the CDR3, is EPEVTQTPSHQVTQMGQEVILRCVPISNHLYFYWYRQILGQKVEFLVSFYNNEISEKSEIFDDQFSVERPDGSNFTLKIRSTKLEDSAMYFCASRRRLNTEAFFGQGTRLTVV.

The chain combines TRBV4-2 with TRBJ2-1; D might be TRBD2 (5 bases). The CDR3 consists of 16 residues. Trimming shortened V by 5 bases and J by 0 bases, and 14 bases separated the two germline ends. Germline assignment: CDR1 LGHNA and CDR2 YNFKEQ. The DNA of the CDR3 is TGTGCCAGCAGCGCGCGGCAGCGGAGCTCCTACAATGAGCAGTTCTTC. Amino acid sequence: CASSARQRSSYNEQFF.